A single sample gave rise to the 22 T cell receptor beta chains below, sequenced in a study of blood T cell repertoires in COVID-19. Method: immunoSEQ multiplex PCR; TCRdb's copy keeps in-frame clones and lacks some. The repertoire holds over 200,000 clones, with about four fifths as singletons. Sequencing used peripheral blood. These receptor sequences come from a woman in her 40s with active or convalescent COVID-19.

The chain links TRBV9 to TRBJ2-5; TRBD2 agrees at 8 bases. This CDR3 contains 16 residues. Germline V gives CDR1 SGDLS, CDR2 YYNGEE. With V trimmed by 4 bases and J by 5 bases, 13 bases remained unmatched. In DNA form, the CDR3 reads TGTGCCAGCAGCCTGGGAGGCGGGGGGATCCGGGAGACCCAGTACTTC. It codes for CASSLGGGGIRETQYF.

This clone has just a few counts. The rearrangement uses TRBV25-1 and TRBJ1-1, with D possibly being TRBD1 (6 bases). The V and J ends lost 2 bases and 4 bases respectively, with 14 bases between them. CDR1 is MGHDK, CDR2 SYGVNS, per germline. CDR3 length equals 15 residues. The CDR3 coding sequence is TGTGCCAGCAGTGAAGTACAGGGTATGGGCACTGAAGCTTTCTTT. It encodes CASSEVQGMGTEAFF.

The CDR3: CASSQGETEAFF. The CDR3 bases are TGTGCCAGCAGCCAGGGGGAGACTGAAGCTTTCTTT. The chain recombines TRBV5-4 with TRBJ1-1, with TRBD1 identical over 7 bases. CDR1 and CDR2 (germline): SGHNT, YYREEE (reference sequence). This CDR3 comprises 12 residues. J lost 5 bases, V lost 4 bases, and 2 bases had no gene match.

J is TRBJ1-2 and V is TRBV25-1; 7 bases map to TRBD1. CDR1 is MGHDK, CDR2 SYGVNS, per germline. V shed 6 bases, J shed 3 bases, and the junction held 4 bases outside the gene matches. The CDR3 spans 13 residues. CDR3 amino acids: CASSAGTDYGYTF. The CDR3 DNA sequence: TGTGCCAGCAGCGCCGGGACAGACTATGGCTACACCTTC.

V usage is TRBV5-1 and J usage is TRBJ2-3; 14 positions match TRBD2. Losses at the gene ends were 0 bases for V and 4 bases for J; bases not matched to a gene: 7. CDR1 is SGHRS and CDR2 is YFSETQ in the germline V gene. The CDR3 consists of 18 residues. CDR3 sequence (DNA): TGCGCCAGCAGCTTGGGGACGACTAGCGGGGGGGCGGCAGATACGCAGTATTTT. Protein: CASSLGTTSGGAADTQYF.

The chain is built from TRBV7-8 and TRBJ2-3, with D unresolved. CDR1 SGHVS and CDR2 FQNEAQ come from the germline V gene. Between the trimmed V and J ends, which lost 5 bases and 0 bases, there was a span of 6 bases. This CDR3 has 13 residues. For the CDR3, the DNA is TGTGCCAGCAGCCGAACTAGCACAGATACGCAGTATTTT. Translating gives CASSRTSTDTQYF.

V and J are TRBV5-1 and TRBJ2-1, with D tentatively TRBD2 (5 bases). Trimming removed 4 bases at V and 9 bases at J, with 11 bases between. The CDR3 spans 12 residues. Per germline, CDR1 SGHRS and CDR2 YFSETQ. The CDR3 DNA is TGCGCCAGCAGCATCTCACTAGGTGAGCAGTTCTTC. It codes for CASSISLGEQFF. The variable domain in full, with the rest retrieved from reference TRBV5-1 and TRBJ2-1, is KAGVTQTPRYLIKTRGQQVTLSCSPISGHRSVSWYQQTPGQGLQFLFEYFSETQRNKGNFPGRFSGRQFSNSRSEMNVSTLELGDSALYLCASSISLGEQFFGPGTRLTVL.

The chain links TRBV19 to TRBJ2-7, with D maybe TRBD1 (6 bases). In germline, CDR1 is LNHDA, CDR2 SQIVND (reference sequence). Trimming took 6 bases from V and 1 from J, leaving 13 bases between them. This CDR3 comprises 14 residues. CDR3 nucleotide sequence: TGTGCCAGTAGGTCTCAGGGGATTTCCTACGAGCAGTACTTC. This translates into CASRSQGISYEQYF.

The chain combines TRBV28 with TRBJ1-4; TRBD1 matches at 10 bases. The V gene's germline CDR1 is MDHEN and CDR2 SYDVKM. V lost 3 bases, J lost 10 bases, and 8 bases stayed unmatched. The CDR3 contains 15 residues. The CDR3 sequence: CASSFAGTGVGKLFF. CDR3 nucleotide sequence: TGTGCCAGCAGTTTCGCCGGGACAGGGGTTGGAAAACTGTTTTTT.

This chain uses TRBV3-1 (or the pseudogene TRBV3-2) with TRBJ2-7; possible D gene TRBD2, 5 bases. The ends were cut back, 0 bases at V and 11 bases at J, with 8 bases in the middle. The germline CDR1 and CDR2 sequences are LGHDT and YNNKEL (reference sequence). This CDR3 spans 11 amino acids. Here the CDR3 reads CASSQEDSKYF. The CDR3 DNA is TGTGCCAGCAGCCAAGAGGACTCGAAGTACTTC.

The table lists this clone with a few counts. The chain joins TRBV6-6 to TRBJ2-7; TRBD1 might be the D (6 bases). CDR3 size: 11 residues. The germline V gene has CDR1 MNHNY and CDR2 SVGAGI (reference sequence). Deletions cut 8 bases from V and 7 bases from J, with 12 bases between. The CDR3, as DNA: TGTGCCAGCTTGGGGGCCGGGGAGCAGTACTTC. It translates to CASLGAGEQYF.

The CDR3 loop reads CATSFGDREDSGYTF. As DNA, the CDR3 is TGTGCCACCTCCTTTGGCGACAGGGAGGACTCTGGCTACACCTTC. The chain carries TRBV24-1 and TRBJ1-2; 7 nucleotides align to TRBD1. V trimming: 9 bases; J trimming: 7 bases; junction bases outside the gene matches: 16. The CDR3 is 15 amino acids. Germline CDR1 is KGHDR and CDR2 is SFDVKD.

V is TRBV7-2 and J is TRBJ2-7, with 7 bases fitting TRBD1. Germline loops: CDR1 SGHTA, CDR2 FQGNSA. J was trimmed by 2 bases and V by 5 bases; bases with no gene match: 9. The CDR3 is 15 residues long. The CDR3 region is CASSPPGTGAYEQYF. The CDR3 nucleotides read TGTGCCAGCAGCCCCCCTGGTACAGGGGCCTACGAGCAGTACTTC.

This chain uses TRBV5-1 with TRBJ2-3, with D maybe TRBD1 (8 bases). Germline V gene sequence: CDR1 SGHRS, CDR2 YFSETQ. This CDR3 comprises 18 residues. V was trimmed by 0 bases and J by 1 base, leaving 18 bases between them. CDR3 sequence reads: CASSLEQGGIAGTDTQYF. In nucleotides, the CDR3 is TGCGCCAGCAGCTTGGAACAGGGGGGGATCGCTGGCACAGATACGCAGTATTTT.

The V and J genes are TRBV6-6 and TRBJ2-3, with D hard to call. Trimming removed 0 bases from V and 6 bases from J, with 10 bases in between. This CDR3 is 14 amino acids long. Germline CDR1 reads MNHNY; CDR2 reads SVGAGI (reference sequence). CDR3 in DNA: TGTGCCAGCAGTTACTCGTTTCCGTCGGATACGCAGTATTTT. Its protein is CASSYSFPSDTQYF.

The rearrangement uses TRBV9 and TRBJ1-2, with TRBD1 identical over 7 bases. Per the germline V gene, CDR1 is SGDLS and CDR2 is YYNGEE. There are 14 residues in the CDR3. J lost 6 bases, V lost 6 bases, and 11 bases had no gene match. This CDR3 is CASNRQGEDNGYTF. CDR3 DNA: TGTGCCAGCAATCGACAGGGAGAAGACAATGGCTACACCTTC. Looking up the rest from reference TRBV9 and TRBJ1-2 gives the full variable domain: DSGVTQTPKHLITATGQRVTLRCSPRSGDLSVYWYQQSLDQGLQFLIQYYNGEERAKGNILERFSAQQFPDLHSELNLSSLELGDSALYFCASNRQGEDNGYTFGSGTRLTVV.

This clone was seen once. The rearrangement joins TRBV30 to TRBJ1-2, with D perhaps matching TRBD1 (5 bases). From germline, CDR1 is GTSNPN and CDR2 SVGIG (reference sequence). Trimming stripped 0 bases from V and 3 bases from J, with 14 bases between. This CDR3 is 15 amino acids long. The CDR3 DNA sequence: TGTGCCTGGAGTGTATTGGGCAGGGCAGACTATGGCTACACCTTC. It translates to CAWSVLGRADYGYTF.

This clone has a single count. CDR3 region: CATSAGQSRLTGANVLTF. CDR3 sequence (DNA): TGTGCCACCAGCGCAGGACAGTCGCGGCTAACTGGGGCCAACGTCCTGACTTTC. This sequence joins TRBV15 and TRBJ2-6; tentatively, D is TRBD1 (6 bases). This CDR3 comprises 18 residues. Trimming took off 5 bases at V and 2 bases at J, with 19 bases between the two ends. Per germline, CDR1 LNHNV and CDR2 YYDKDF (reference sequence).

The chain's CDR3 is CASRAGTSSYEQYF. CDR3 bases: TGTGCCAGCAGAGCCGGGACTAGCTCCTACGAGCAGTACTTC. The chain has TRBV6-5 and TRBJ2-7, with 8 bases that match TRBD2. This CDR3 spans 14 amino acids. With V trimmed by 6 bases and J by 0 bases, 4 bases remained unmatched. The V gene's germline CDR1 is MNHEY and CDR2 SVGAGI.

The V and J genes are TRBV6-5 and TRBJ2-7; D possibly corresponds to TRBD2 (5 bases). V dropped 2 bases and J dropped 2 bases, with 7 bases sitting between them. Germline V gives CDR1 MNHEY, CDR2 SVGAGI. The CDR3 totals 13 residues. The CDR3 DNA is TGTGCCAGCAGTTACCCCGGGACCTACGAGCAGTACTTC. Translation gives CASSYPGTYEQYF.

This rearrangement joins TRBV5-1 to TRBJ2-5; D is possibly TRBD2 (5 bases). The V gene's germline CDR1 is SGHRS and CDR2 YFSETQ. V gave up 0 bases and J gave up 10 bases, with 7 bases separating them. The CDR3 has 11 residues. This chain's CDR3 is CASSLGRDQYF. DNA for the CDR3: TGCGCCAGCAGCTTGGGCCGGGACCAGTACTTC.

The chain is built from TRBV5-4 and TRBJ2-7; a possible D gene is TRBD1 (6 bases). The germline V gene has CDR1 SGHNT and CDR2 YYREEE (reference sequence). The CDR3 loop spans 15 amino acids. Deletions cut 0 bases from V and 0 bases from J, with 10 bases between. The DNA for the CDR3 is TGTGCCAGCAGCTTGGGGGGGCTGAACTCCTACGAGCAGTACTTC. This translates into CASSLGGLNSYEQYF.